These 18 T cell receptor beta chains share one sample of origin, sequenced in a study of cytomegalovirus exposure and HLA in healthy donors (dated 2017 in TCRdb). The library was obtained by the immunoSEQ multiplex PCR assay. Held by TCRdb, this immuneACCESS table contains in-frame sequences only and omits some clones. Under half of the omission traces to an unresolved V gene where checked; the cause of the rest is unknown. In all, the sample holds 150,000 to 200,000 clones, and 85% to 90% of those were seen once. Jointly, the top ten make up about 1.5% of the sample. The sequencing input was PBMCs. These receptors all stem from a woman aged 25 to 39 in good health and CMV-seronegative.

The CDR3 reads CAWSGTVGLYNEQFF. Here the CDR3 DNA reads TGTGCCTGGAGCGGTACCGTGGGGCTCTACAATGAGCAGTTCTTC. The V and J genes are TRBV30 and TRBJ2-1, with a weak D call TRBD1 (5 bases). This CDR3 region has 15 residues. Between the trimmed V and J ends, which lost 3 bases and 3 bases, there was a span of 15 bases. The germline V gene encodes CDR1 GTSNPN and CDR2 SVGIG (reference sequence).

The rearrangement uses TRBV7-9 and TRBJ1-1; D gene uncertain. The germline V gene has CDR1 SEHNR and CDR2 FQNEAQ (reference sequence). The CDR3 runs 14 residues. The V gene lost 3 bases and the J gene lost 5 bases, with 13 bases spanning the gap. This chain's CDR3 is CASSFGGVWTEAFF. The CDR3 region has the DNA TGTGCCAGCAGCTTTGGCGGCGTGTGGACTGAAGCTTTCTTT.

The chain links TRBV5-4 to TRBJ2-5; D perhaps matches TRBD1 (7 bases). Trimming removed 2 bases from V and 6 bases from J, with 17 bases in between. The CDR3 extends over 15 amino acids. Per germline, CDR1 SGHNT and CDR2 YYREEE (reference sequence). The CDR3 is CASSLGGGEGKTQYF. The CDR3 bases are TGTGCCAGCAGCTTAGGAGGGGGCGAAGGCAAGACCCAGTACTTC.

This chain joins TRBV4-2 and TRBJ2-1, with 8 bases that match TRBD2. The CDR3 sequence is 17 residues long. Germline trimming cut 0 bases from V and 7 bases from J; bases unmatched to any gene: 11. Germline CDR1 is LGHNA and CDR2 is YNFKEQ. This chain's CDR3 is CASSQDWGGGIGNEQFF. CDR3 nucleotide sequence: TGTGCCAGCAGCCAAGATTGGGGCGGGGGGATCGGGAATGAGCAGTTCTTC.

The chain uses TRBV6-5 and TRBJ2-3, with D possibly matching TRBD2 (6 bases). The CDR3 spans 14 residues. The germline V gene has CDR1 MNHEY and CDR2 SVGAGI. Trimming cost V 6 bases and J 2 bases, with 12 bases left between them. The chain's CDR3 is CASRRTGLTDTQYF. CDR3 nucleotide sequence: TGTGCCAGCAGAAGGACGGGACTCACAGATACGCAGTATTTT.

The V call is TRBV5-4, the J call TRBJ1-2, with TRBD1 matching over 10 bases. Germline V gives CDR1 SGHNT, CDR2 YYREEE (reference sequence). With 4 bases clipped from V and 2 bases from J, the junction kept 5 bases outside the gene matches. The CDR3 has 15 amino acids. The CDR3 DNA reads TGTGCCAGCAGCCTCGGGGACAGGGGAAACTATGGCTACACCTTC. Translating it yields CASSLGDRGNYGYTF.

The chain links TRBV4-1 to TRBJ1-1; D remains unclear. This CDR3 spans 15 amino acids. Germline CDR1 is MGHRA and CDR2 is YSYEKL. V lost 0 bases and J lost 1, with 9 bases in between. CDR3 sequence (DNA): TGCGCCAGCAGCCAAGAGGAGGGAACGAACACTGAAGCTTTCTTT. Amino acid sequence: CASSQEEGTNTEAFF.

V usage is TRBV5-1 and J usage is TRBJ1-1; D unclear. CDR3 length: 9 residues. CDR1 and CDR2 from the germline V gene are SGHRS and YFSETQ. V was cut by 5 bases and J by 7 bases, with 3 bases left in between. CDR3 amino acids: CASSNEAFF. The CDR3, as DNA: TGCGCCAGCAGTAATGAAGCTTTCTTT.

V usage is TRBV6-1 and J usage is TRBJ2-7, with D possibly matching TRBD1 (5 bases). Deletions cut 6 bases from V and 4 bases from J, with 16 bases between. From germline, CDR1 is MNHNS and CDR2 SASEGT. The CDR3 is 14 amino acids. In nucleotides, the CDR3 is TGTGCCAGCAGCCACCAATCGCAGGGTTACGAGCAGTACTTC. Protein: CASSHQSQGYEQYF.

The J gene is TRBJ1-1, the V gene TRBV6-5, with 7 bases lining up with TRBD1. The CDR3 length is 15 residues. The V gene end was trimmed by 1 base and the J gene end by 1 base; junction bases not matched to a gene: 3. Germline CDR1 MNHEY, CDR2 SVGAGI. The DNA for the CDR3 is TGTGCCAGCAGTTACTTCCAGGGGGGGAACACTGAAGCTTTCTTT. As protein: CASSYFQGGNTEAFF.

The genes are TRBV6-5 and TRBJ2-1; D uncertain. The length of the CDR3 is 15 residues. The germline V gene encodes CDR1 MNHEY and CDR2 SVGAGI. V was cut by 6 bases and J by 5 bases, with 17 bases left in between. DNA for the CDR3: TGTGCCAGCAGAAACGTATTACTAAATAACAATGAGCAGTTCTTC. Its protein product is CASRNVLLNNNEQFF.

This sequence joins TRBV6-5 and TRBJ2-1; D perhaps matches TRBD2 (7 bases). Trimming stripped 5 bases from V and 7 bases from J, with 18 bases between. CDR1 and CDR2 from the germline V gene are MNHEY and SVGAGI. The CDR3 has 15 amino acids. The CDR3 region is CASSPSLGGRNEQFF. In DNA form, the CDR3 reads TGTGCCAGCAGTCCCTCCCTCGGGGGGCGGAATGAGCAGTTCTTC.

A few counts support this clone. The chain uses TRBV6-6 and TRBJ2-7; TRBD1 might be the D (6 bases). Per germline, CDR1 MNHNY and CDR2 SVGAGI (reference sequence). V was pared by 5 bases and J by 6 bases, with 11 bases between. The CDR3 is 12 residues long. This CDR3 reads CASSAAGAEQYF. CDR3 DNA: TGTGCCAGCAGTGCCGCAGGGGCCGAGCAGTACTTC.

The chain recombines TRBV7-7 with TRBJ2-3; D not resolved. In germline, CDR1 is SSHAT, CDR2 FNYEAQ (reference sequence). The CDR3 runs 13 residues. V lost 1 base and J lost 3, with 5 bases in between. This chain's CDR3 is CASSLDETDTQYF. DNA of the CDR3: TGTGCCAGCAGCTTAGACGAGACAGATACGCAGTATTTT.

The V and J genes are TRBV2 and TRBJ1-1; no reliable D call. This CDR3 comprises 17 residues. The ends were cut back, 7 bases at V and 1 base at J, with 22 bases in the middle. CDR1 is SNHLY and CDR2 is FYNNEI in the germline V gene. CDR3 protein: CASMLVLRRRSNTEAFF. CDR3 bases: TGTGCCAGCATGCTGGTCCTGAGGCGGAGGTCGAACACTGAAGCTTTCTTT.

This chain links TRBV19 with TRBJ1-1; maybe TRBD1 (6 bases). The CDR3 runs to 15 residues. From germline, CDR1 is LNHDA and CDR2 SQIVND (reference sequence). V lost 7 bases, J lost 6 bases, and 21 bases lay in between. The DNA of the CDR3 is TGTGCCAGTACCACAAGGGAGGGGGGTATGGCTGAAGCTTTCTTT. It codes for CASTTREGGMAEAFF.

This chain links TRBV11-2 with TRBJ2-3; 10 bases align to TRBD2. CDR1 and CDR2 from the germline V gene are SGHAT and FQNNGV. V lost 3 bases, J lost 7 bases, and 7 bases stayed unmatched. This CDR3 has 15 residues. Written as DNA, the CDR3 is TGTGCCAGCAGCTTGGGACTAGCGACGCAGAATACGCAGTATTTT. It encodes CASSLGLATQNTQYF. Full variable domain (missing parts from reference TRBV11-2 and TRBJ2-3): EAGVAQSPRYKIIEKRQSVAFWCNPISGHATLYWYQQILGQGPKLLIQFQNNGVVDDSQLPKDRFSAERLKGVDSTLKIQPAKLEDSAVYLCASSLGLATQNTQYFGPGTRLTVL.

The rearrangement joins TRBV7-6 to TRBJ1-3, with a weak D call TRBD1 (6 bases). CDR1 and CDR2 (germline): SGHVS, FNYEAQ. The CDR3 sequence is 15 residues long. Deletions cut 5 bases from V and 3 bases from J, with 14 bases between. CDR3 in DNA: TGTGCCAGCAGCCCCTCCCAGGGGAGTGGAAACACCATATATTTT. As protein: CASSPSQGSGNTIYF. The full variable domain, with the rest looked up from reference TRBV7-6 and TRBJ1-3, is GAGVSQSPRYKVTKRGQDVALRCDPISGHVSLYWYRQALGQGPEFLTYFNYEAQQDKSGLPNDRFSAERPEGSISTLTIQRTEQRDSAMYRCASSPSQGSGNTIYFGEGSWLTVV.